These 22 T cell receptor beta chains came from one sample sequenced in a study of T cells in Graves' hyperthyroidism and ophthalmopathy. The source material, RNA transcripts, was used to amplify TCR beta CDR3 regions. The HTBI primer set drove a first-round RT-PCR of the TCR CDR3. TCRdb re-called the multiplex PCR reads with MiXCR, one entry per CDR3 protein. The table includes under 650,000 distinct CDR3 sequences, 15% to 20% detected once. Sequenced material: blood. The receptors derive from a woman aged 25 to 45 with Graves' hyperthyroidism.

This clonotype came up many times. The chain combines TRBV6-2 or TRBV6-3 with TRBJ2-5, with 9 nucleotides matching TRBD2. This CDR3 spans 12 amino acids. Germline CDR1 and CDR2: MNHEY and SVGEGT. After removal of 10 bases from V and 1 base from J, the junction contained 1 base not matched to a gene. The CDR3 region has the DNA TGTGCCACGCGGGGGGGCCAAGAGACCCAGTACTTC. It encodes CATRGGQETQYF.

This clonotype was counted many times. The chain joins TRBV12-3 or TRBV12-4 to TRBJ2-7, with D maybe TRBD1 (5 bases). V lost 1 base and J lost 3, with 10 bases in between. The CDR3 is 14 amino acids. CDR3 protein: CASSLVPGLYEQYF. CDR3 nucleotide sequence: TGTGCCAGCAGTTTAGTGCCAGGGCTCTACGAGCAGTACTTC.

This clonotype was observed at least ten times. The genes are TRBV7-9 and TRBJ1-3; D is unresolved. Germline CDR1 and CDR2: SEHNR and FQNEAQ (reference sequence). The CDR3 consists of 14 residues. V was trimmed by 1 base and J by 4 bases, leaving 8 bases between them. The DNA of the CDR3 is TGTGCCAGCAGCTTAGTGTCTCCCGGAAACACCATATATTTT. Its protein is CASSLVSPGNTIYF.

This clonotype was recorded many times. The chain combines TRBV20-1 with TRBJ2-7; D is ambiguous. The CDR3 is made up of 11 amino acids. Germline V gives CDR1 DFQATT, CDR2 SNEGSKA (reference sequence). The germline V and J ends were trimmed by 3 bases and 0 bases, with 3 bases remaining between them. The CDR3 reads CSASGSYEQYF. The CDR3 coding sequence is TGCAGTGCTAGTGGCTCCTACGAGCAGTACTTC.

This clonotype came up many times. The J gene is TRBJ2-3, the V gene TRBV5-1; 8 bases are shared with TRBD2. The ends lost 3 bases at V and 5 bases at J; junction bases unmatched: 8. Germline assignment: CDR1 SGHRS and CDR2 YFSETQ. The CDR3 runs to 15 residues. This CDR3 reads CASSSAAGVEDTQYF. CDR3 nucleotides: TGCGCCAGCAGCTCAGCAGCGGGAGTGGAAGATACGCAGTATTTT.

This clonotype was counted ten times or more. V usage is TRBV3-1 and J usage is TRBJ2-3, with 7 positions matching TRBD1. This CDR3 is built from 16 residues. The germline gives CDR1 LGHDT, CDR2 YNNKEL (reference sequence). V lost 0 bases and J lost 2; bases outside the gene matches: 5. In DNA form, the CDR3 reads TGTGCCAGCAGCCAAGAAGGAGGACAGGCCACAGATACGCAGTATTTT. Its protein is CASSQEGGQATDTQYF.

In regard to this clonotype: A read error is possible here, since a much larger clone lies one base away. The rearrangement uses TRBV5-1 and TRBJ2-3, with a tentative D call TRBD2 (5 bases). Germline CDR1 and CDR2: SGHRS and YFSETQ. This CDR3 spans 14 amino acids. The CDR3 sequence is CTSSGFSGTDTQYF. The CDR3 DNA sequence: TGCACCAGCAGCGGATTTAGCGGCACAGATACGCAGTATTTT.

This clonotype has a count of ten or more. The CDR3 loop is CASSSRWRALLYMNTEAFF. As DNA, the CDR3 is TGTGCCAGCAGTTCCCGTTGGAGGGCCTTACTGTACATGAACACTGAAGCTTTCTTT. This chain joins TRBV6-2 or TRBV6-3 and TRBJ1-1, with D uncertain. CDR3 length: 19 residues. Trimming took off 4 bases at V and 0 bases at J, with 24 bases between the two ends. Germline lookup yields CDR1 MNHEY and CDR2 SVGEGT.

The V call is TRBV14, the J call TRBJ2-7; D is unclear. Germline assignment: CDR1 SGHDN and CDR2 FVKESK. Trimming stripped 4 bases from V and 0 bases from J, with 13 bases between. CDR3 length: 15 amino acids. This CDR3 reads CASSPIGGYSYEQYF. The DNA for the CDR3 is TGTGCCAGCAGCCCGATCGGTGGTTACTCCTACGAGCAGTACTTC.

The chain links TRBV6-6 to TRBJ1-2; no reliable D call. Germline V lookup: CDR1 MNHNY, CDR2 SVGAGI (reference sequence). Trimming took off 0 bases at V and 7 bases at J, with 27 bases between the two ends. The CDR3 is 19 residues long. CDR3 in amino acids: CASSYSSKSGVLYGGGYTF. CDR3 DNA: TGTGCCAGCAGTTACTCGAGTAAGAGTGGCGTCCTCTACGGTGGTGGCTACACCTTC.

The gene calls are TRBV7-9 and TRBJ1-4, with 7 bases that match TRBD1. Unmatched junction bases numbered 6, after V lost 3 bases and J lost 2 bases. CDR1 SEHNR and CDR2 FQNEAQ come from the germline V gene (reference sequence). CDR3 length equals 16 residues. DNA of the CDR3: TGTGCCAGCAGCTTCGGAAGGGGGCAGACTAATGAAAAACTGTTTTTT. This codes for CASSFGRGQTNEKLFF.

The chain has TRBV5-4 and TRBJ2-1; TRBD2 aligns across 10 bases. Trimming took 4 bases from V and 3 from J; bases not matched to a gene: 13. Germline V CDR1 and CDR2: SGHNT, YYREEE (reference sequence). This CDR3 is 18 amino acids long. The CDR3 loop is CASSVSYGSGRFYNEQFF. The CDR3 DNA follows: TGTGCCAGCAGCGTATCCTACGGTAGCGGGAGGTTCTACAATGAGCAGTTCTTC. The full variable domain, its missing parts supplied by reference TRBV5-4 and TRBJ2-1, is ETGVTQSPTHLIKTRGQQVTLRCSSQSGHNTVSWYQQALGQGPQFIFQYYREEENGRGNFPPRFSGLQFPNYSSELNVNALELDDSALYLCASSVSYGSGRFYNEQFFGPGTRLTVL.

This chain uses TRBV27 with TRBJ1-1; no definite D call. Looked up from germline, CDR1 is MNHEY and CDR2 is SMNVEV (reference sequence). The ends were cut back, 3 bases at V and 5 bases at J, with 10 bases in the middle. This CDR3 comprises 13 residues. CDR3: CASSLGKGTEAFF. The CDR3 nucleotides read TGTGCCAGCAGTTTGGGGAAAGGGACTGAAGCTTTCTTT.

This clonotype has at least ten counts. The V call is TRBV3-1, the J call TRBJ2-7; unclear D gene. Germline assignment: CDR1 LGHDT and CDR2 YNNKEL (reference sequence). The V and J ends lost 3 bases and 12 bases respectively, with 15 bases between them. The CDR3 loop spans 12 amino acids. This CDR3 reads CASSHRDDYRYF. The CDR3 nucleotides read TGTGCCAGCAGCCATCGAGACGATTACCGGTACTTC.

The rearrangement joins TRBV6-1 to TRBJ2-6; D not resolved. CDR1 and CDR2 from the germline V gene are MNHNS and SASEGT. The V end lost 6 bases, the J end lost 0 bases, and 9 bases lay between the germline ends. The CDR3 extends over 15 amino acids. The CDR3 sequence: CASRKTVSGANVLTF. As DNA, the CDR3 is TGTGCCAGCAGGAAAACGGTCTCTGGGGCCAACGTCCTGACTTTC.

Ten or more counts support this clonotype. The chain carries TRBV2 and TRBJ2-1; TRBD1 aligns across 11 bases. The CDR3 is 16 amino acids. V gave up 5 bases and J gave up 2 bases; unmatched junction bases: 5. Germline-derived CDR1 and CDR2 are SNHLY and FYNNEI. The CDR3 DNA is TGTGCCAGCAGTAGAGGGACAGGGGGAACCTACAATGAGCAGTTCTTC. Encoded protein: CASSRGTGGTYNEQFF.

This clonotype was picked up many times. The V call is TRBV6-1, the J call TRBJ2-7, with TRBD2 identical over 9 bases. Germline CDR1 and CDR2: MNHNS and SASEGT. The CDR3 runs to 15 residues. The trim removed 4 bases at V and 4 bases at J, leaving 8 bases unmatched. The CDR3 region has the DNA TGTGCCAGCAGTGCCCGGGCTAGCGGGATGTACGAGCAGTACTTC. This codes for CASSARASGMYEQYF.

This clonotype showed up many times. The chain combines TRBV7-9 with TRBJ1-1; maybe TRBD1 (6 bases). Germline V gives CDR1 SEHNR, CDR2 FQNEAQ (reference sequence). V was cut by 4 bases and J by 3 bases, with 15 bases left in between. CDR3 length: 15 amino acids. The CDR3 DNA sequence: TGTGCCAGCAGCTCAAGGGGTTGGGGGCACACTGAAGCTTTCTTT. This translates into CASSSRGWGHTEAFF.

This clonotype occurred many times. This chain joins TRBV20-1 and TRBJ2-1; 8 bases line up with TRBD2. V was pared by 8 bases and J by 5 bases, with 17 bases of the junction left unmatched. Germline values: CDR1 DFQATT, CDR2 SNEGSKA (reference sequence). CDR3 size: 16 residues. CDR3 nucleotide sequence: TGCAGTACACCAAGGGGACTAGATTTCGCCAACAATGAGCAGTTCTTC. Translated: CSTPRGLDFANNEQFF.

The V call is TRBV28, the J call TRBJ1-4; a possible D gene is TRBD1 (5 bases). This CDR3 spans 16 amino acids. Germline lookup yields CDR1 MDHEN and CDR2 SYDVKM. Deletions cut 6 bases from V and 1 base from J, with 15 bases between. Here the CDR3 reads CASSVVGERTNEKLFF. In DNA, the CDR3 is TGTGCCAGCAGCGTGGTGGGGGAACGAACTAATGAAAAACTGTTTTTT.

This clonotype was counted a few times. The rearrangement links TRBV6-6 to TRBJ2-1; no firm D call. The V end was cut by 0 bases, the J end by 4 bases, with 10 bases between. Germline CDR1 MNHNY, CDR2 SVGAGI (reference sequence). The length of the CDR3 is 15 residues. The CDR3 DNA follows: TGTGCCAGCAGTTACTCAGCTAGTTATTACAATGAGCAGTTCTTC. It translates to CASSYSASYYNEQFF.

This sequence joins TRBV18 and TRBJ2-7, with a weak D call TRBD2 (6 bases). Germline V CDR1 and CDR2: KGHSH, LQKENI. Between the trimmed V and J ends, which lost 0 bases and 2 bases, there was a span of 8 bases. The CDR3 consists of 14 residues. The CDR3: CASSPPGTAYEQYF. The DNA of the CDR3 is TGTGCCAGCTCACCACCTGGGACTGCCTACGAGCAGTACTTC.